This T cell receptor beta chain is drawn from a study of technical replicates of blood from a few donors. This CDR3 spans 15 amino acids. Germline V gene data show CDR1 as MDHEN and CDR2 as SYDVKM. Losses at the gene ends were 5 bases for V and 4 bases for J; bases not matched to a gene: 5. Generated by immunoSEQ multiplex PCR, the TCRdb table keeps only in-frame clones and is missing some. The sample includes 60,000 to 90,000 clones, 85% to 95% seen only once; the top ten take roughly 0.25%. This receptor was identified in a human donor in good health. The sample taken for sequencing was T cells isolated from PBMCs. The chain has TRBV28 and TRBJ2-1, with TRBD1 identical over 10 bases. The CDR3 DNA follows: TGTGCCAGCAGTGCCCGGGACAGGGGATACAATGAGCAGTTCTTC. Its protein product is CASSARDRGYNEQFF.